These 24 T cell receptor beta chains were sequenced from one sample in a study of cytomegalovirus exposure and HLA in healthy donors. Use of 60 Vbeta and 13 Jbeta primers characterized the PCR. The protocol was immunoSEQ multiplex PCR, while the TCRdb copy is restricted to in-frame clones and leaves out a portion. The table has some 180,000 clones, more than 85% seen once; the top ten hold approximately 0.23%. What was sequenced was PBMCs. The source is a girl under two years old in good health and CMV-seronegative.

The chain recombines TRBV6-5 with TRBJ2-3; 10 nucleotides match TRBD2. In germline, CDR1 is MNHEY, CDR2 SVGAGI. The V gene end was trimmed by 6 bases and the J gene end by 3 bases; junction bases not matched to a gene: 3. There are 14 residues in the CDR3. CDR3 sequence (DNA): TGTGCCAGCAGCTATAGCGGGGGGACAGATACGCAGTATTTT. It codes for CASSYSGGTDTQYF.

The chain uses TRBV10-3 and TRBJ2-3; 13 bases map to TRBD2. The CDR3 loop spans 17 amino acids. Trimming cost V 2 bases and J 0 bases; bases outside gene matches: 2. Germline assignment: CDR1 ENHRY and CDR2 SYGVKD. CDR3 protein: CAISERLAGGSTDTQYF. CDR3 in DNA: TGTGCCATCAGTGAGAGACTAGCGGGGGGTAGCACAGATACGCAGTATTTT.

As DNA, the CDR3 is TGTGCCAGCAGCTTATTTGACACCTGGGGAGTCAACTATGGCTACACCTTC. Residues: CASSLFDTWGVNYGYTF. The gene calls are TRBV7-6 and TRBJ1-2; no firm D call. Trimming removed 2 bases at V and 2 bases at J, with 18 bases between. Germline V lookup: CDR1 SGHVS, CDR2 FNYEAQ. The CDR3 is 17 amino acids. Full variable domain (outside the CDR3, taken from reference TRBV7-6 and TRBJ1-2): GAGVSQSPRYKVTKRGQDVALRCDPISGHVSLYWYRQALGQGPEFLTYFNYEAQQDKSGLPNDRFSAERPEGSISTLTIQRTEQRDSAMYRCASSLFDTWGVNYGYTFGSGTRLTVV.

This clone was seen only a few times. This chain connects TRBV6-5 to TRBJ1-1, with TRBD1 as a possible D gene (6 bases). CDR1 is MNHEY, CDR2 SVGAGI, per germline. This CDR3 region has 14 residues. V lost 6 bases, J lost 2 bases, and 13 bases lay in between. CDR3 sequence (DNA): TGTGCCAGCAGACGCGGGGGCCCTAACACTGAAGCTTTCTTT. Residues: CASRRGGPNTEAFF.

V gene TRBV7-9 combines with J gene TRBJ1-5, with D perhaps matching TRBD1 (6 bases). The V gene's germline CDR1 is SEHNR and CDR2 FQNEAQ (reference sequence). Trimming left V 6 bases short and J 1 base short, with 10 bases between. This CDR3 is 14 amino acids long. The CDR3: CASSPDRSNQPQHF. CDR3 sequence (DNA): TGTGCCAGCAGTCCCGACAGGAGCAATCAGCCCCAGCATTTT.

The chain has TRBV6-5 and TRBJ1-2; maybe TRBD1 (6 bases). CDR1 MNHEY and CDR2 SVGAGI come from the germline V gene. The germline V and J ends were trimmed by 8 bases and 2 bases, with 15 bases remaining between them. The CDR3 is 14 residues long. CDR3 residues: CASRTQGTNYGYTF. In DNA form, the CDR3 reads TGTGCCAGCCGGACACAGGGCACGAACTATGGCTACACCTTC.

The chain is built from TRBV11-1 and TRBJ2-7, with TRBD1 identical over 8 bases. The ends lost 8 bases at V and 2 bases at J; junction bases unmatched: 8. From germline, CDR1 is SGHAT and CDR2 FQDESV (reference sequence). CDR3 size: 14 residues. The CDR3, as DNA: TGTGCCAGCGGTACAGGGGGAAAGACCTACGAGCAGTACTTC. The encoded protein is CASGTGGKTYEQYF.

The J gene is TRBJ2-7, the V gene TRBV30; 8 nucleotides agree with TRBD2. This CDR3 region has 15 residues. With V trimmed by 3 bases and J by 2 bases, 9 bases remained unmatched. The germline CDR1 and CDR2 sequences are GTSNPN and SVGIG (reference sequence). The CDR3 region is CAWRALAEATYEQYF. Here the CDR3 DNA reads TGTGCCTGGAGAGCACTAGCGGAGGCTACCTACGAGCAGTACTTC.

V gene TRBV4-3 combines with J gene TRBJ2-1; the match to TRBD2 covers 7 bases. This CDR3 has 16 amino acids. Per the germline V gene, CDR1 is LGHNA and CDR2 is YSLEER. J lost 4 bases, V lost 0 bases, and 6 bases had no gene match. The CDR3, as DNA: TGCGCCAGCAGCCAAGAAGCGGGGTGGGAATACAATGAGCAGTTCTTC. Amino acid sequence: CASSQEAGWEYNEQFF.

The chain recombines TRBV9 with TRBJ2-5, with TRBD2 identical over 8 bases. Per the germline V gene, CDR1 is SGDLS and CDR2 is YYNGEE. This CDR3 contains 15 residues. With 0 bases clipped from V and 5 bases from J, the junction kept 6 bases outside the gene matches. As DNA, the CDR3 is TGTGCCAGCAGCGTAGCACCGGGGGGGCAGGAGACCCAGTACTTC. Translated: CASSVAPGGQETQYF.

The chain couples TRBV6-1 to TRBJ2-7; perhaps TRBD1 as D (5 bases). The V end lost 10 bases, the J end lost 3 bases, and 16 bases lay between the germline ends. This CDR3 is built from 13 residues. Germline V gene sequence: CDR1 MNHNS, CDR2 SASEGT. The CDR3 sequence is CATRPLDSYEQYF. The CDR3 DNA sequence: TGTGCCACGCGACCGCTTGACAGCTACGAGCAGTACTTC.

CDR3 DNA sequence: TGTGCCAGCAGCCTAGGGACAGGAACCTACGAGCAGTACTTC. Amino acid sequence: CASSLGTGTYEQYF. The rearrangement joins TRBV6-5 to TRBJ2-7, with 8 nucleotides matching TRBD1. Trimming cost V 6 bases and J 2 bases; bases outside gene matches: 6. This CDR3 region has 14 residues. CDR1 and CDR2 from the germline V gene are MNHEY and SVGAGI.

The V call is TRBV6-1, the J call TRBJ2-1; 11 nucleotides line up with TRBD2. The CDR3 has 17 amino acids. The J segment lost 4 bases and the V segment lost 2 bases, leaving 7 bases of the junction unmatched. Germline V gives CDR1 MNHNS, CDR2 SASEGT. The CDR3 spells CASSEYIAGGRYNEQFF. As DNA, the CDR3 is TGTGCCAGCAGTGAATACATAGCGGGAGGGCGTTACAATGAGCAGTTCTTC.

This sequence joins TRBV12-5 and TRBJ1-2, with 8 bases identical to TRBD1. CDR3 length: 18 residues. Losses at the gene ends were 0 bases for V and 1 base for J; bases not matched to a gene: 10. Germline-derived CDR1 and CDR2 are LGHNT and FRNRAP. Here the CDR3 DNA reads TGTGCTAGTGGTTTGGTACTGGACAGGGTCGGAGTTAACTATGGCTACACCTTC. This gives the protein CASGLVLDRVGVNYGYTF.

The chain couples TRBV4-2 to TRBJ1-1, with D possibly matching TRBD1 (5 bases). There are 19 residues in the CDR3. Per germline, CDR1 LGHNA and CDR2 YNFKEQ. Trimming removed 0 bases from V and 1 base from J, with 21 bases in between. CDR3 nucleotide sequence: TGTGCCAGCAGCCAAGATGTAATCAGGGCAGGTGACCCGAACACTGAAGCTTTCTTT. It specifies CASSQDVIRAGDPNTEAFF.

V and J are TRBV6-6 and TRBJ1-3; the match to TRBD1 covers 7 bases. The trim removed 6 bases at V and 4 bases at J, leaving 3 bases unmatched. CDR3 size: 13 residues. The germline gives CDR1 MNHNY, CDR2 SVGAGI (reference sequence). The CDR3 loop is CASRQGPGNTIYF. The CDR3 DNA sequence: TGTGCCAGCAGACAGGGGCCAGGAAACACCATATATTTT.

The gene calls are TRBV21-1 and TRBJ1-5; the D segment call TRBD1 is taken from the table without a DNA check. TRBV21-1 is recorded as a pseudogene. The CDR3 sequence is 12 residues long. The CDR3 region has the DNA TGTGCCAGCAGGGGGCTCGATCAGCCCCAGCATTTT. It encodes CASRGLDQPQHF.

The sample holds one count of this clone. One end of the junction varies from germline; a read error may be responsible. CDR3 nucleotide sequence: TGTGCCAGCAGCCCCTCCCATAATTCACCCCTCCACTTT. It is translated as CASSPSHNSPLHF. The chain joins TRBV7-9 to TRBJ1-6; no firm D call. The germline V gene encodes CDR1 SEHNR and CDR2 FQNEAQ (reference sequence). The CDR3 runs to 13 residues.

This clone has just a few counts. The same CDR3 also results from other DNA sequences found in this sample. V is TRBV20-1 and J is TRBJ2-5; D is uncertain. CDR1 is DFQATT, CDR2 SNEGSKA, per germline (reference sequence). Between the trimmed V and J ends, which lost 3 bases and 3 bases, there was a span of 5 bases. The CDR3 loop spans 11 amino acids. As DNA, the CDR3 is TGCAGTGCTAGGGGCGAAGAGACCCAGTACTTC. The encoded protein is CSARGEETQYF.

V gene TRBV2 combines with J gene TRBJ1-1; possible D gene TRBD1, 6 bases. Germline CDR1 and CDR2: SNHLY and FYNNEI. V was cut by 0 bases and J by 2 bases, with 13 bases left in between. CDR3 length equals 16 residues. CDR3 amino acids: CASSEAPGHRNTEAFF. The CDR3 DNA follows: TGTGCCAGCAGTGAAGCCCCGGGACACCGAAACACTGAAGCTTTCTTT.

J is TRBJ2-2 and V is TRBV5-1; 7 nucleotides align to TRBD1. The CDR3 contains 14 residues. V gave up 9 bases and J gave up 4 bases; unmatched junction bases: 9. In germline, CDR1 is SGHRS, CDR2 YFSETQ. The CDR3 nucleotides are TGCGCCATCAGAGACAGGGCGGGCACCGGGGAGCTGTTTTTT. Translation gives CAIRDRAGTGELFF.

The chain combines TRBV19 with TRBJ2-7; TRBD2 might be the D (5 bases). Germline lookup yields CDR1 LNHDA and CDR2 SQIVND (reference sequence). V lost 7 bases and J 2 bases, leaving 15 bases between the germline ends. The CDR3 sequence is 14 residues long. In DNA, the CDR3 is TGTGCCAGTAAATATAGCGCCGGGGCCTACGAGCAGTACTTC. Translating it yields CASKYSAGAYEQYF. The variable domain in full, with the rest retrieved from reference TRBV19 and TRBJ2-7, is DGGITQSPKYLFRKEGQNVTLSCEQNLNHDAMYWYRQDPGQGLRLIYYSQIVNDFQKGDIAEGYSVSREKKESFPLTVTSAQKNPTAFYLCASKYSAGAYEQYFGPGTRLTVT.

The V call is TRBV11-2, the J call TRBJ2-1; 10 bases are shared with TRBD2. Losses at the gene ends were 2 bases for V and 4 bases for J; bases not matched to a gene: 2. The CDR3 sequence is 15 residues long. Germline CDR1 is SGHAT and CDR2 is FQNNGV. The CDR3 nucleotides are TGTGCCAGCAGCTTAATAGCGGGAGGTTACAATGAGCAGTTCTTC. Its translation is CASSLIAGGYNEQFF.

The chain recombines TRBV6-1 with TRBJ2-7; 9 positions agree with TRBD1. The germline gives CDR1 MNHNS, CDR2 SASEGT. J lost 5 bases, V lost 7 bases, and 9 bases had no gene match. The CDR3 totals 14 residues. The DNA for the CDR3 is TGTGCCAGCATTCTCCGGGACAGGGTAGACGAGCAGTACTTC. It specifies CASILRDRVDEQYF.